The clone carrying this TCR beta chain was observed a few times. The antigen is unknown. This record belongs to a study of T cells in localized non-small cell lung cancer. Findings and limits, study-wide: Because sequencing included only one region (of the tumor), heterogeneity remains possible. Adjacent uninvolved lung had the highest clonality, suggesting focused antigen responses.

Profiling relied on immunoSEQ multiplex PCR, and the TCRdb table lists in-frame clones only, not all of them. The table shows some 140,000 clones, with roughly 90% occurring only once. The CDR3 contains 16 residues. CDR1 and CDR2 from the germline V gene are MDHEN and SYDVKM. V was pared by 3 bases and J by 3 bases, with 6 bases of the junction left unmatched. The gene calls are TRBV28 and TRBJ2-1, with 9 bases matching TRBD2. This clonotype originated in an older female donor with stage I lung adenocarcinoma. This sample comprised peripheral blood, obtained before any cancer treatment. CDR3 protein: CASSFWASGDYNEQFF. DNA of the CDR3: TGTGCCAGCAGTTTTTGGGCTAGCGGGGACTACAATGAGCAGTTCTTC.